These 15 T cell receptor beta chains originate from one sample sequenced in a study of CD8 T cells in ankylosing spondylitis. TCRdb redid the calling of the 5' RACE reads with MiXCR, one entry per CDR3 protein. The sample contains around 300,000 distinct CDR3 sequences, roughly 14% of which appear only once. The specimen was blood, either unsorted or a sorted T cell fraction (not recorded which). The receptors stem from a male donor with ankylosing spondylitis or in good health (not recorded which).

V is TRBV6-1 and J is TRBJ1-1; 7 positions match TRBD1. Per the germline V gene, CDR1 is MNHNS and CDR2 is SASEGT. The CDR3 runs 14 residues. The trim removed 6 bases at V and 5 bases at J, leaving 9 bases unmatched. Here the CDR3 DNA reads TGTGCCAGCAGAGGGTCAGGGGGAAGAACTGAAGCTTTCTTT. It is translated as CASRGSGGRTEAFF.

The sample holds a few counts of this clonotype. The chain combines TRBV4-1 with TRBJ2-1; 11 positions agree with TRBD2. From germline, CDR1 is MGHRA and CDR2 YSYEKL. The CDR3 has 20 residues. The V gene end was trimmed by 2 bases and the J gene end by 5 bases; junction bases not matched to a gene: 17. CDR3 region: CASSQKITSGRTVFDNEQFF. CDR3 bases: TGCGCCAGCAGCCAAAAAATAACTAGCGGGAGAACGGTCTTTGACAATGAGCAGTTCTTC.

The J gene is TRBJ2-1, the V gene TRBV7-7; no clear D. This CDR3 region has 13 residues. V was clipped by 2 bases and J by 10 bases, with 12 bases between them. Germline CDR1 is SSHAT and CDR2 is FNYEAQ (reference sequence). The CDR3: CASSLSSSMEQFF. The CDR3 coding sequence is TGTGCCAGCAGCTTATCCTCCTCCATGGAGCAGTTCTTC.

The chain links TRBV27 to TRBJ2-5; tentatively, D is TRBD1 (8 bases). V lost 5 bases and J 5 bases, leaving 21 bases between the germline ends. This CDR3 has 16 amino acids. The V gene's germline CDR1 is MNHEY and CDR2 SMNVEV (reference sequence). The CDR3 loop reads CASSGGVQGVLETQYF. CDR3 sequence (DNA): TGTGCCAGCAGTGGGGGGGTACAGGGGGTTTTGGAGACCCAGTACTTC.

This clonotype was observed a few times. The gene calls are TRBV12-3 or TRBV12-4 and TRBJ2-3; the D is unclear. This CDR3 is built from 11 residues. V was cut by 5 bases and J by 9 bases, with 9 bases left in between. CDR3 protein: CASSVTETQYF. CDR3 nucleotides: TGTGCCAGCAGTGTAACCGAGACGCAGTATTTT.

This clonotype was picked up many times. V gene TRBV7-2 combines with J gene TRBJ1-2; no definite D call. V shed 5 bases and J shed 2 bases, with 18 bases lying between them. Germline V gene lookup returns CDR1 SGHTA and CDR2 FQGNSA. The CDR3 totals 16 residues. CDR3 region: CASSQRLTANNYGYTF. The CDR3 DNA follows: TGTGCCAGCAGCCAAAGGCTAACAGCTAACAACTATGGCTACACCTTC.

The V call is TRBV5-1, the J call TRBJ2-5, with D perhaps being TRBD1 or TRBD2 (6 bases each). CDR1 and CDR2 from the germline V gene are SGHRS and YFSETQ. V lost 0 bases, J lost 5 bases, and 11 bases lay in between. This CDR3 has 14 amino acids. The CDR3 protein is CASSLDRAGETQYF. CDR3 sequence (DNA): TGCGCCAGCAGCTTGGACAGGGCGGGGGAGACCCAGTACTTC.

This clonotype was picked up a small number of times. J is TRBJ1-2 and V is TRBV3-1, with 11 nucleotides matching TRBD1. The CDR3 has 15 amino acids. The germline CDR1 and CDR2 sequences are LGHDT and YNNKEL (reference sequence). The junction had 5 bases not matched to a gene; V was cut back by 1 base and J by 7 bases. The chain's CDR3 is CASSQGGTGGVGYTF. DNA for the CDR3: TGTGCCAGCAGCCAAGGTGGGACAGGGGGAGTTGGCTACACCTTC.

CDR3 coding DNA: TGCAGCGCTCGTCCCACGGTTGAAGCTTTCTTT. This gives the protein CSARPTVEAFF. The J gene is TRBJ1-1, the V gene TRBV20-1, with unresolved D. The CDR3 covers 11 residues. Germline V lookup: CDR1 DFQATT, CDR2 SNEGSKA (reference sequence).

The chain has TRBV2 and TRBJ1-2, with 7 bases lining up with TRBD1. CDR3 length: 14 amino acids. J was trimmed by 5 bases and V by 4 bases; bases with no gene match: 7. CDR1 and CDR2 (germline): SNHLY, FYNNEI. Here the CDR3 reads CASSGDSNLYGYTF. DNA of the CDR3: TGTGCCAGCAGTGGGGACAGCAATCTTTATGGCTACACCTTC.

The chain employs TRBV5-1 and TRBJ2-7; TRBD2 agrees at 13 bases. Germline loops: CDR1 SGHRS, CDR2 YFSETQ. The CDR3 loop spans 15 amino acids. J was trimmed by 2 bases and V by 4 bases; bases with no gene match: 3. The CDR3 DNA sequence: TGCGCCAGCAGCGTTACTAGCGGGGGGGCCTACGAGCAGTACTTC. Protein product: CASSVTSGGAYEQYF.

The J gene is TRBJ2-1, the V gene TRBV12-5; no clear D gene. The CDR3 loop spans 11 amino acids. Trimming stripped 3 bases from V and 5 bases from J, with 2 bases between. Per germline, CDR1 LGHNT and CDR2 FRNRAP. The CDR3 sequence: CASGFNNEQFF. The CDR3 region has the DNA TGTGCTAGTGGTTTCAACAATGAGCAGTTCTTC.

This chain joins TRBV20-1 and TRBJ2-7; the D is unclear. The V end was cut by 0 bases, the J end by 2 bases, with 8 bases between. The CDR3 is 13 residues long. The germline V gene encodes CDR1 DFQATT and CDR2 SNEGSKA (reference sequence). The CDR3 loop reads CSARDPETYEQYF. The DNA of the CDR3 is TGCAGTGCTAGAGACCCGGAAACCTACGAGCAGTACTTC.

The chain combines TRBV29-1 with TRBJ1-2; the match to TRBD1 covers 8 bases. Germline V lookup: CDR1 SQVTM, CDR2 ANQGSEA. This CDR3 is 12 amino acids long. Unmatched junction bases numbered 3, after V lost 5 bases and J lost 4 bases. The CDR3 sequence: CSVPTGGYGYTF. The DNA of the CDR3 is TGCAGCGTTCCCACAGGGGGCTATGGCTACACCTTC.

The genes are TRBV10-3 and TRBJ2-1; 10 bases align to TRBD2. V shed 6 bases and J 5 bases; nucleotides not matched to a gene: 13. The germline V gene has CDR1 ENHRY and CDR2 SYGVKD. The CDR3 runs to 17 residues. CDR3: CAIRKSGGARDNNEQFF. The CDR3 region has the DNA TGTGCCATCAGGAAGAGCGGGGGGGCCAGGGACAACAATGAGCAGTTCTTC.